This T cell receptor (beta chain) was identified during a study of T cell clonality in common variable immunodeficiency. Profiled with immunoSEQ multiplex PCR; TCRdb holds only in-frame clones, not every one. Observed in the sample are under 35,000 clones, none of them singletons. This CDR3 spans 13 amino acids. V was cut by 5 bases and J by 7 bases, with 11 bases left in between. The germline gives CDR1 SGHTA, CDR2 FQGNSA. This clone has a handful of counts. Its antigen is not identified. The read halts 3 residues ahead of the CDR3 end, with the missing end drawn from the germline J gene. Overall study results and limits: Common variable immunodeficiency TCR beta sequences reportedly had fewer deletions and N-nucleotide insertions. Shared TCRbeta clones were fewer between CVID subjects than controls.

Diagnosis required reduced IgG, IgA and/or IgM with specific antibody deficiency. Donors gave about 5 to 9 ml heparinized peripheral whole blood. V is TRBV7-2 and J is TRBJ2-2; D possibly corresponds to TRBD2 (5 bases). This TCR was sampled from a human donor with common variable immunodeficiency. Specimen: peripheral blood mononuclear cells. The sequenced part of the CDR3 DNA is TGTGCCAGCAGCCCCGGGGTAAACGGGGAG. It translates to CASSPGVNGE. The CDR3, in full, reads CASSPGVNGELFF.